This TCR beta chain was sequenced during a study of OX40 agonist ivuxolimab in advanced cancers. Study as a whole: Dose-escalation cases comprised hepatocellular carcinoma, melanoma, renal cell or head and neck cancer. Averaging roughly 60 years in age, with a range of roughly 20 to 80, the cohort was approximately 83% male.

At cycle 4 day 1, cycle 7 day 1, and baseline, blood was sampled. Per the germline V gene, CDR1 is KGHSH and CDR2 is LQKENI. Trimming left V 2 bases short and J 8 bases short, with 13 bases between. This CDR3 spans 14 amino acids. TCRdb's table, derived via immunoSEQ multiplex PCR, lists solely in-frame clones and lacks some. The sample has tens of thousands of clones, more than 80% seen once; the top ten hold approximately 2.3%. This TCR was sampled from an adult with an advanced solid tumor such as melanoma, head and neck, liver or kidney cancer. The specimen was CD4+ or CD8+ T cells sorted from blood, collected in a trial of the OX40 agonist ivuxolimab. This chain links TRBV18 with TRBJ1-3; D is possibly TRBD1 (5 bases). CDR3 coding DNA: TGTGCCAGCTCACCAGAGACAGCGACGCACACCATATATTTT. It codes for CASSPETATHTIYF.